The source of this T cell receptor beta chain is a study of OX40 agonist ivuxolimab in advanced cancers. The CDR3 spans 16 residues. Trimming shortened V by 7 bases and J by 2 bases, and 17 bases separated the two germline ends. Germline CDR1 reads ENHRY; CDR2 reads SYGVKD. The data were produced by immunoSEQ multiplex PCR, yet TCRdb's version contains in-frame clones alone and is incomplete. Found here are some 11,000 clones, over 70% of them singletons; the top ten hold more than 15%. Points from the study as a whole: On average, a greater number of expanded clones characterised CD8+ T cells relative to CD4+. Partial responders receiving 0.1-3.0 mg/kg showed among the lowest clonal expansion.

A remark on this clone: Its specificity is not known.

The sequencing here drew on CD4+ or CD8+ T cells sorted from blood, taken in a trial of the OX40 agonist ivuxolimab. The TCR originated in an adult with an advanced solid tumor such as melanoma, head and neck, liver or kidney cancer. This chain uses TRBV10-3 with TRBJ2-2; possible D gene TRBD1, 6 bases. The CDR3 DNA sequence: TGTGCCATCAATGAAGGGGGACCAAGCAACACCGGGGAGCTGTTTTTT. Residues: CAINEGGPSNTGELFF.